These T cell receptor beta chains were read from a single sample in a study of radiotherapy plus CTLA-4 blockade in lung cancer. Profiling relied on immunoSEQ multiplex PCR, and the TCRdb table lists in-frame clones only, not all of them. The table has about 90,000 clones, around 72% seen once. This material consisted of peripheral blood, taken from a patient treated with radiotherapy plus ipilimumab. The receptors shown here come from a human donor with non-small cell lung cancer that progressed on radiotherapy plus ipilimumab. CDR3s include the opening cysteine and the closing phenylalanine or tryptophan. Fields, in order: CDR3 DNA, CDR3 protein, V gene, J gene, clone size, D gene. D genes are given only for firm matches. Expanded clones get a size class; other rows say once, few or many, or leave the size out.

CDR3nt: TGTGCCAGCAGCTCCTCCTGGCCGGGACAGGGCACAGATACGCAGTATTTT
CDR3aa: CASSSSWPGQGTDTQYF
v_gene: TRBV13
j_gene: TRBJ2-3
abundance: NA
d_gene: TRBD1

CDR3nt: TGTGCCAGCAGCTTGGCAAGGGGGGATGGCTATACCTTC
CDR3aa: CASSLARGDGYTF
v_gene: TRBV5-6
j_gene: TRBJ1-2
abundance: once
d_gene: NA

CDR3nt: TGCGCCAGCAGCTTGGTCGGGGGGCTAGTTGAGACCCAGTACTTC
CDR3aa: CASSLVGGLVETQYF
v_gene: TRBV5-1
j_gene: TRBJ2-5
abundance: NA
d_gene: NA

CDR3nt: TGTGCCAGCAGTCCCCCCAGACAGGGTGGGTCCGGGGAGCTGTTTTTT
CDR3aa: CASSPPRQGGSGELFF
v_gene: TRBV27
j_gene: TRBJ2-2
abundance: NA
d_gene: TRBD1

CDR3nt: TGCAGTGCTAGCAGGGACTACGAGCAGTACTTC
CDR3aa: CSASRDYEQYF
v_gene: TRBV20-1
j_gene: TRBJ2-7
abundance: NA
d_gene: NA

CDR3nt: TGTGCCATCAGTGCCTCAGGGAGCACAGATACGCAGTATTTT
CDR3aa: CAISASGSTDTQYF
v_gene: TRBV10-3
j_gene: TRBJ2-3
abundance: NA
d_gene: NA

CDR3nt: TGTGCCAGCAGCTTCAGCGGGTACACTGAAGCTTTCTTT
CDR3aa: CASSFSGYTEAFF
v_gene: TRBV11-3
j_gene: TRBJ1-1
abundance: NA
d_gene: NA

CDR3nt: TGTGCCAGCAGCCCGTCTAGCGGGGGGGCATTATACAATGAGCAGTTCTTC
CDR3aa: CASSPSSGGALYNEQFF
v_gene: TRBV7-8
j_gene: TRBJ2-1
abundance: NA
d_gene: TRBD2

CDR3nt: TGTGCCATCAGCTTGACAGGGATGTACCAAGAGACCCAGTACTTC
CDR3aa: CAISLTGMYQETQYF
v_gene: TRBV10-3
j_gene: TRBJ2-5
abundance: NA
d_gene: TRBD1

CDR3nt: TGTGCCAGCACCCCTTGGGTGGGACAGGGGGGGGTCAATGAGCAGTTCTTC
CDR3aa: CASTPWVGQGGVNEQFF
v_gene: TRBV27
j_gene: TRBJ2-1
abundance: NA
d_gene: TRBD1

CDR3nt: TGTGCCAGCAGCGTAGGAGTCAGCCGGGAGACCCAGTACTTC
CDR3aa: CASSVGVSRETQYF
v_gene: TRBV9
j_gene: TRBJ2-5
abundance: NA
d_gene: NA

CDR3nt: TGCAGCGTTGAGCGGGGGGCGAACACTGAAGCTTTCTTT
CDR3aa: CSVERGANTEAFF
v_gene: TRBV29-1
j_gene: TRBJ1-1
abundance: NA
d_gene: NA

CDR3nt: TGTGCCAGCAGCCAAGGGTCGCGGCAAGCTTTCTTT
CDR3aa: CASSQGSRQAFF
v_gene: TRBV14
j_gene: TRBJ1-1
abundance: NA
d_gene: NA

CDR3nt: TGTGCCAGCAGTGAATGGGGGGGGACTAGCACAGATACGCAGTATTTT
CDR3aa: CASSEWGGTSTDTQYF
v_gene: TRBV2
j_gene: TRBJ2-3
abundance: NA
d_gene: TRBD2

CDR3nt: TGTGCCAGCTCACCAAATGGAAACACTGAAGCTTTCTTC
CDR3aa: CASSPNGNTEAFF
v_gene: TRBV18
j_gene: TRBJ1-1
abundance: NA
d_gene: NA

CDR3nt: TGTGCCAGCAGTGAAAGGCGAGCGGGATTTAGGAAAGATACGCAGTATTTT
CDR3aa: CASSERRAGFRKDTQYF
v_gene: TRBV25-1
j_gene: TRBJ2-3
abundance: NA
d_gene: TRBD2

CDR3nt: TGTGCCAGCGAGGACAGTAGCAATCAGCCCCAGCATTTT
CDR3aa: CASEDSSNQPQHF
v_gene: TRBV6-1
j_gene: TRBJ1-5
abundance: NA
d_gene: NA

CDR3nt: TGTGCCAGTAGTATAGCGGGCAGACAAGCAACTGGAAACACCATATATTTT
CDR3aa: CASSIAGRQATGNTIYF
v_gene: TRBV19
j_gene: TRBJ1-3
abundance: few
d_gene: NA

CDR3nt: TGTGCCAGCGTACAGGGGCAGAACACCGGGGAGCTGTTTTTT
CDR3aa: CASVQGQNTGELFF
v_gene: TRBV6-1
j_gene: TRBJ2-2
abundance: few
d_gene: TRBD1

CDR3nt: TGTGCCAGCAGTTACTCAGCGGGACAGGCGTACGAGCAGTACTTC
CDR3aa: CASSYSAGQAYEQYF
v_gene: TRBV6-5
j_gene: TRBJ2-7
abundance: NA
d_gene: NA

CDR3nt: TGTGCCAGCAGCAAGACCGACAGGGGGATTGAGCCCCTCCACTTT
CDR3aa: CASSKTDRGIEPLHF
v_gene: TRBV7-9
j_gene: TRBJ1-6
abundance: NA
d_gene: TRBD1

CDR3nt: TGTGCCAGCAGCTTGGCAGGGGGGAACGGGGAGCTGTTTTTT
CDR3aa: CASSLAGGNGELFF
v_gene: TRBV11-3
j_gene: TRBJ2-2
abundance: NA
d_gene: NA

CDR3nt: TGCAGTGCTAGTTGGGGGACTGAAGCTTTCTTT
CDR3aa: CSASWGTEAFF
v_gene: TRBV20-1
j_gene: TRBJ1-1
abundance: NA
d_gene: NA

CDR3nt: TGTGCCAGCAGGGGTTACTCTCAGGGAGTGTTTGGCTACACCTTC
CDR3aa: CASRGYSQGVFGYTF
v_gene: TRBV6-6
j_gene: TRBJ1-2
abundance: NA
d_gene: NA

CDR3nt: TGTGCCAGCAGCTTATCACAGGGGGGGAGCACAGATACGCAGTATTTT
CDR3aa: CASSLSQGGSTDTQYF
v_gene: TRBV7-9
j_gene: TRBJ2-3
abundance: NA
d_gene: NA

CDR3nt: TGTGCCAGCAGCTTGTTTCAGGGGCCGATCGGGGAGCTGTTTTTT
CDR3aa: CASSLFQGPIGELFF
v_gene: TRBV5-4
j_gene: TRBJ2-2
abundance: NA
d_gene: NA

CDR3nt: TGTGCCAGCAGTCGACAGGGTTCGGGAAACACCATATATTTT
CDR3aa: CASSRQGSGNTIYF
v_gene: TRBV6-5
j_gene: TRBJ1-3
abundance: few
d_gene: TRBD1

CDR3nt: TGTGCTAGTGGTTTGATCCTCGGAAACACCGGGGAGCTGTTTTTT
CDR3aa: CASGLILGNTGELFF
v_gene: TRBV12-5
j_gene: TRBJ2-2
abundance: NA
d_gene: NA

CDR3nt: TGTGCCACCGGGGCCTCAGCGACGAACAATGAGCAGTTCTTC
CDR3aa: CATGASATNNEQFF
v_gene: TRBV15
j_gene: TRBJ2-1
abundance: NA
d_gene: NA

CDR3nt: TGTGCCAGCAGCAAGGGAGGGTTCGTTACTTCTGGAAACACCATATATTTT
CDR3aa: CASSKGGFVTSGNTIYF
v_gene: TRBV21-1
j_gene: TRBJ1-3
abundance: NA
d_gene: NA

CDR3nt: TGTGCCAGCAGTTCCCGGGACAGGTACCCCTACGAGCAGTACTTC
CDR3aa: CASSSRDRYPYEQYF
v_gene: TRBV7-9
j_gene: TRBJ2-7
abundance: NA
d_gene: TRBD1

CDR3nt: TGTGCCAGCAGTCTGGGCAGGGGAAGAGAGACCCAGTACTTC
CDR3aa: CASSLGRGRETQYF
v_gene: TRBV11-2
j_gene: TRBJ2-5
abundance: NA
d_gene: NA

CDR3nt: TGTGCCAGCACCTTCAACGGCAGGGGAGGATCACCCCTCCACTTT
CDR3aa: CASTFNGRGGSPLHF
v_gene: TRBV27
j_gene: TRBJ1-6
abundance: NA
d_gene: NA

CDR3nt: TGCGCCAGCAGCCATGTTCCAGGACGTGGGTTGGGATACGAGCAGTACTTC
CDR3aa: CASSHVPGRGLGYEQYF
v_gene: TRBV4-1
j_gene: TRBJ2-7
abundance: NA
d_gene: NA

CDR3nt: TGCGCCAGCAGCCCGGGGACTAGCGGGAGGGCCATCAATGAGCAGTTCTTC
CDR3aa: CASSPGTSGRAINEQFF
v_gene: TRBV5-1
j_gene: TRBJ2-1
abundance: NA
d_gene: TRBD2

CDR3nt: TGTGCCAGCAGCTTATTTATCGGGCAGGGTGAAAACAATGAGCAGTTCTTC
CDR3aa: CASSLFIGQGENNEQFF
v_gene: TRBV7-2
j_gene: TRBJ2-1
abundance: NA
d_gene: NA

CDR3nt: TGCGCCAGCAGCCGAGGGACTAGCTACGAGCAGTACTTC
CDR3aa: CASSRGTSYEQYF
v_gene: TRBV4-1
j_gene: TRBJ2-7
abundance: few
d_gene: TRBD2

CDR3nt: TGTGCCAGCAGCTTCGGGGGCAGCTACACCGGGGAGCTGTTTTTT
CDR3aa: CASSFGGSYTGELFF
v_gene: TRBV7-8
j_gene: TRBJ2-2
abundance: NA
d_gene: NA

CDR3nt: TGTGCCAGCATGCCAGGGACAGGCGGCATGAAGCAGTACTTC
CDR3aa: CASMPGTGGMKQYF
v_gene: TRBV7-9
j_gene: TRBJ2-7
abundance: NA
d_gene: TRBD1

CDR3nt: TGTGCCAGTAGTATTACGGCAGGCGGCAATCAGCCCCAGCATTTT
CDR3aa: CASSITAGGNQPQHF
v_gene: TRBV19
j_gene: TRBJ1-5
abundance: NA
d_gene: NA

CDR3nt: TGCGCCAGCAGTCGACTCCCCGGGACTAGCGGAGGAGGCAATGAGCAGTTCTTC
CDR3aa: CASSRLPGTSGGGNEQFF
v_gene: TRBV5-1
j_gene: TRBJ2-1
abundance: NA
d_gene: TRBD2

CDR3nt: TGTGCCAGTAGTATAGATGGAACGAGCGAGCAGTACTTC
CDR3aa: CASSIDGTSEQYF
v_gene: TRBV19
j_gene: TRBJ2-7
abundance: many
d_gene: NA

CDR3nt: TGTGCCAGCAGTGATCTACTAGCGGGTGGCACCGGGGAGCTGTTTTTT
CDR3aa: CASSDLLAGGTGELFF
v_gene: TRBV2
j_gene: TRBJ2-2
abundance: NA
d_gene: TRBD2